This T cell receptor (beta chain) was obtained from a study of shared clonotypes between healthy human individuals. The CDR3 has 15 amino acids. Germline assignment: CDR1 SGHRS and CDR2 YFSETQ. Between the trimmed V and J ends, which lost 4 bases and 1 base, there was a span of 14 bases. Data came from immunoSEQ multiplex PCR; TCRdb stores just in-frame clones and leaves some out. The table has roughly 1.4 million clones, 98% to 99% seen once; the top ten hold roughly 0.35%. Participating donors were healthy, HIV-negative adults free of recent acute infections or vaccinations. Splitting of CD4+ cells produced CD45RA+ naive and CD45RA-negative memory subsets.

The rearrangement joins TRBV5-1 to TRBJ1-1; possibly TRBD1 for D (5 bases). Sample: naive CD4+ T cells sorted from blood. The subset denotes: CD45RA+ positively selected. The receptor was derived from a man aged 30 to 39 in good health. Here the CDR3 DNA reads TGCGCCAGCAGCGACCCGGGGGAGGGGAACACTGAAGCTTTCTTT. Residues: CASSDPGEGNTEAFF.